This TCR beta chain originates from a study of blood T cell repertoires in COVID-19. Study information: The samples span acute and convalescent COVID-19 from the United States, Italy and Spain.

The germline V gene has CDR1 SNHLY and CDR2 FYNNEI. The CDR3 totals 14 residues. Measured with immunoSEQ multiplex PCR; TCRdb has only the in-frame clones, and not every one. Here the sample spans about 230,000 clones, more than 65% being singletons. This rearrangement joins TRBV2 to TRBJ1-4; perhaps TRBD1 as D (6 bases). This receptor was identified in a woman aged 35 to 49 who had recovered from COVID-19. Sequences were obtained from peripheral blood. CDR3 DNA sequence: TGTGCAGTGGGGGCAGGGGTCCTAAATGAAAAACTGTTTTTT. Its translation: CAVGAGVLNEKLFF.